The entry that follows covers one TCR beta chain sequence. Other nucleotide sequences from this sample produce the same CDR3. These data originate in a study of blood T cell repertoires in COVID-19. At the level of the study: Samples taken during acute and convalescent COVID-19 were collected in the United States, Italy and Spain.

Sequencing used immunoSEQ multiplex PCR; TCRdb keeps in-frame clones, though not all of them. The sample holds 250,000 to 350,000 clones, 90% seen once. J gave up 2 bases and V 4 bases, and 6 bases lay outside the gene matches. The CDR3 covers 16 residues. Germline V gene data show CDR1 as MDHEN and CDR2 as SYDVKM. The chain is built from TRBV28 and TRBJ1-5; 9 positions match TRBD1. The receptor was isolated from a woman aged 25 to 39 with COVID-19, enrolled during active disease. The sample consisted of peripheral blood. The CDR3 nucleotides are TGTGCCAGCAGTTCCCCACAGGGGGCCGGCAATCAGCCCCAGCATTTT. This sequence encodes CASSSPQGAGNQPQHF.